This note documents a single T cell receptor (beta chain) sequence. Its antigen is undetermined. Ophthalmopathy cases met thresholds of Clinical Activity Score at least 3, NOSPECS grade at least 4 and duration under 3 months. The data were taken from a study of T cells in Graves' hyperthyroidism and ophthalmopathy. Study results and limitations: Also found in blood were most expanded thyroid clonotypes above 0.001.

Amplification targeted TCR beta CDR3 regions from RNA transcripts. The study used the HTBI primer set for a first-round RT-PCR of the TCR CDR3. TCRdb reprocessed the multiplex PCR reads via MiXCR and lists one record per CDR3 protein. The data show 350,000 to 450,000 distinct CDR3 sequences, with more than 13% seen just once and over 25% held by the top ten. Trimming removed 3 bases from V and 9 bases from J, with 9 bases in between. The CDR3 covers 11 residues. The germline gives CDR1 SQVTM, CDR2 ANQGSEA. The V and J genes are TRBV29-1 and TRBJ2-1, with D perhaps TRBD1 or TRBD2 (6 bases each). Sequencing was performed on blood. This sequence originates from a man aged 50-59 years with Graves' ophthalmopathy. CDR3 sequence reads: CSVEGGSEQFF. CDR3 nucleotide sequence: TGCAGCGTTGAGGGGGGCAGTGAGCAGTTCTTC.